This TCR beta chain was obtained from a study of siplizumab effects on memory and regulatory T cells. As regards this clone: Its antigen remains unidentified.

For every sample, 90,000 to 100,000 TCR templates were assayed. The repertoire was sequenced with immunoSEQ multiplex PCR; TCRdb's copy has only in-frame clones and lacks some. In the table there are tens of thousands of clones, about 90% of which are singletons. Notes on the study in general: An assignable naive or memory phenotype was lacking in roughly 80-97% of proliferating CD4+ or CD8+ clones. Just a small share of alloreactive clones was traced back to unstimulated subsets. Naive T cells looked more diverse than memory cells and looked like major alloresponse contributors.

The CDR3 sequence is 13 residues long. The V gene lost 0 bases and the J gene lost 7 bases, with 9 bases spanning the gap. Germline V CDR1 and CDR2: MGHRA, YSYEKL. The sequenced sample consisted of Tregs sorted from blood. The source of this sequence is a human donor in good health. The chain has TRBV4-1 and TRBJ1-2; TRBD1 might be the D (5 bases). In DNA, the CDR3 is TGCGCCAGCAGCCAAGAGGGGGGAAGTGGCTACACCTTC. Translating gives CASSQEGGSGYTF.